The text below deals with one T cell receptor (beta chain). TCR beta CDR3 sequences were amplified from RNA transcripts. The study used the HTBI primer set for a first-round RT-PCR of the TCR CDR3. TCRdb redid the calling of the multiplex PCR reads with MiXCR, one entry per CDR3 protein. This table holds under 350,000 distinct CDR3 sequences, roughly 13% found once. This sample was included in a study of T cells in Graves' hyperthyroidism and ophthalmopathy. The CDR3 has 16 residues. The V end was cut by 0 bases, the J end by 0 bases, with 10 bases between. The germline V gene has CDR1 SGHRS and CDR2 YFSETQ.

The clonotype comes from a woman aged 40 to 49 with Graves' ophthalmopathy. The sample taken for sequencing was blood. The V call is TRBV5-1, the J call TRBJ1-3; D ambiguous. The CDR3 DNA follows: TGCGCCAGCAGCTTGGCGTGGGTAGACTCTGGAAACACCATATATTTT. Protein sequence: CASSLAWVDSGNTIYF.